This TCR beta chain was recovered during a study of T cell repertoires in cytomegalovirus infection. Overall study context: Indications came from public TCR beta signatures; they pointed to CMV infection and to a matching HLA type. General study points: In two of eight donors, the top clonotype was HLA-C-restricted CMV-specific.

TCRdb redid the calling of the reads with MiXCR, one entry per CDR3 protein. The data hold nearly 650,000 distinct CDR3 sequences, with approximately 24% observed a single time. This clonotype was counted only a few times. Antigen specificity is unknown. Germline-derived CDR1 and CDR2 are MNHEY and SVGEGT. The CDR3 extends over 15 amino acids. With 4 bases removed from V and 4 bases from J, the gap between germline ends came to 17 bases. The chain links TRBV6-2 or TRBV6-3 to TRBJ2-7; tentative D call: TRBD1 (6 bases). Source material: CD8+ T cells from PBMCs. The clonotype comes from a human donor in good health (CMV status not recorded). Some clones in this sample may be carry-over from other donors' samples. This chain's CDR3 is CASSSSSTGGYEQYV. The CDR3 DNA reads TGTGCCAGCAGTTCCTCCTCGACAGGCGGGTACGAGCAGTACGTC.